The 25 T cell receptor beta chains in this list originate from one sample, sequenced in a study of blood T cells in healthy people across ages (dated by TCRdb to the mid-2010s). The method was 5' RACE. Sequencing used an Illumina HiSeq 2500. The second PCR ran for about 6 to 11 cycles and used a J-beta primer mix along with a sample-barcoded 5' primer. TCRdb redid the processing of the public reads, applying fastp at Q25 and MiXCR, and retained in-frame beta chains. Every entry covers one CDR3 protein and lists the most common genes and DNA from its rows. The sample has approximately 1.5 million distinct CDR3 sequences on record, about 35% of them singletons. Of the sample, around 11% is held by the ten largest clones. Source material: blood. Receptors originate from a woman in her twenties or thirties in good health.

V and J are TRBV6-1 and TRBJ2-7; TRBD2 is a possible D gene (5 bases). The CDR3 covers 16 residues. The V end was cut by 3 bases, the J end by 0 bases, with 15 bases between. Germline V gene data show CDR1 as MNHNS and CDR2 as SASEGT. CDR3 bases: TGTGCCAGCAGTGATTGGCGGGTGGTCAGCTCCTACGAGCAGTACTTC. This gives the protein CASSDWRVVSSYEQYF.

CDR3 sequence reads: CASSSGTGHTGELFF. The CDR3 bases are TGTGCCAGTAGCTCCGGGACAGGGCACACCGGGGAGCTGTTTTTT. The chain joins TRBV19 to TRBJ2-2, with 9 nucleotides matching TRBD1. With 6 bases clipped from V and 3 bases from J, the junction kept 5 bases outside the gene matches. Germline lookup yields CDR1 LNHDA and CDR2 SQIVND (reference sequence). This CDR3 has 15 amino acids.

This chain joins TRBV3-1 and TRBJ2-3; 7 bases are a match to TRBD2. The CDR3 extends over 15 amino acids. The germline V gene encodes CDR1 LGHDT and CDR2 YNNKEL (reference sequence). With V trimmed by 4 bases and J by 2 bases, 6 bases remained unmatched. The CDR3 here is CASSPGGGFTDTQYF. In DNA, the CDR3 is TGTGCCAGCAGCCCTGGGGGGGGGTTCACAGATACGCAGTATTTT.

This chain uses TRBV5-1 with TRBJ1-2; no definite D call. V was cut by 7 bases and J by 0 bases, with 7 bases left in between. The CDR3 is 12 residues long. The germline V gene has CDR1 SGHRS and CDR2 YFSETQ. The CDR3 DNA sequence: TGCGCCAGCGTTGGGACTAACTATGGCTACACCTTC. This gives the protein CASVGTNYGYTF.

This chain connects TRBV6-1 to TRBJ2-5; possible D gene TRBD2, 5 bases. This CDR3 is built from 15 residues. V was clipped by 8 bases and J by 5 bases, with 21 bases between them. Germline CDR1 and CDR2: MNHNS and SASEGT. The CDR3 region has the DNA TGTGCCAGCGTCTTCTCTCCAGCGGATAGGGAGACCCAGTACTTC. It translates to CASVFSPADRETQYF.

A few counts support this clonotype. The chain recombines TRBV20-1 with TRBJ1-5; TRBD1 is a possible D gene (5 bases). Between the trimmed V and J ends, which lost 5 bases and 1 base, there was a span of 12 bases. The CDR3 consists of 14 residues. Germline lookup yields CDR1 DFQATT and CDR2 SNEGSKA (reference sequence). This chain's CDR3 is CSARQGASNQPQHF. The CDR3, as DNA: TGCAGTGCTCGTCAGGGAGCCAGCAATCAGCCCCAGCATTTT.

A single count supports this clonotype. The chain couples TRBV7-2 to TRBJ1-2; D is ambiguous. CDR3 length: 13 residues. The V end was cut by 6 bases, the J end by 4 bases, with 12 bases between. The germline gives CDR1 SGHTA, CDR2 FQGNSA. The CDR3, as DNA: TGTGCCAGCAGTCAACTGGCAGGCTATGGCTACACCTTC. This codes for CASSQLAGYGYTF.

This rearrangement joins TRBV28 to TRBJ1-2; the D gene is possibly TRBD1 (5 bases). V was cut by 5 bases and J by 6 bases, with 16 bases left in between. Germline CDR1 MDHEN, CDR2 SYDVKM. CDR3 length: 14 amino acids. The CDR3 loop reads CASSPPGGSDGYTF. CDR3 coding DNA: TGTGCCAGCAGTCCACCCGGGGGAAGCGATGGCTACACCTTC.

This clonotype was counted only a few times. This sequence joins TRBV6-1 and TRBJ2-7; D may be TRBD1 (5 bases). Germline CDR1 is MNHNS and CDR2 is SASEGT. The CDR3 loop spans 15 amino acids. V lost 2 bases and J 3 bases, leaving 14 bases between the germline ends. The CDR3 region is CASSESPGFVYEQYF. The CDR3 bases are TGTGCCAGCAGTGAAAGCCCAGGGTTTGTCTACGAGCAGTACTTC.

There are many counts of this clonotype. CDR3 nucleotide sequence: TGTGCCAGCAGCTTAGATTCAGGACGGAAAGAGACCCAGTACTTC. The encoded protein is CASSLDSGRKETQYF. This sequence joins TRBV11-2 and TRBJ2-5; the D is unclear. V lost 0 bases and J 3 bases, leaving 11 bases between the germline ends. Germline V CDR1 and CDR2: SGHAT, FQNNGV. CDR3 length: 15 amino acids.

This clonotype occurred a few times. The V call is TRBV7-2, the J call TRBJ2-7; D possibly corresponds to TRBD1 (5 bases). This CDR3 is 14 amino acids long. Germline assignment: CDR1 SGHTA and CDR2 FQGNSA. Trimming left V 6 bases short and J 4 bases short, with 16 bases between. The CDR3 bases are TGTGCCAGCAGTCCAGACCCAGGGAAGTACGAGCAGTACTTC. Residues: CASSPDPGKYEQYF.

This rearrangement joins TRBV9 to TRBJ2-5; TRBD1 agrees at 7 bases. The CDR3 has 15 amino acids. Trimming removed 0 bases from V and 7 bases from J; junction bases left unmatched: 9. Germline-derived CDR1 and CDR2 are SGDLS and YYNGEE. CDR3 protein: CASSVEGTEERTQYF. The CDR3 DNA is TGTGCCAGCAGCGTAGAGGGGACAGAAGAAAGGACCCAGTACTTC. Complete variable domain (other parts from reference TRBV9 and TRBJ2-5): DSGVTQTPKHLITATGQRVTLRCSPRSGDLSVYWYQQSLDQGLQFLIQYYNGEERAKGNILERFSAQQFPDLHSELNLSSLELGDSALYFCASSVEGTEERTQYFGPGTRLLVL.

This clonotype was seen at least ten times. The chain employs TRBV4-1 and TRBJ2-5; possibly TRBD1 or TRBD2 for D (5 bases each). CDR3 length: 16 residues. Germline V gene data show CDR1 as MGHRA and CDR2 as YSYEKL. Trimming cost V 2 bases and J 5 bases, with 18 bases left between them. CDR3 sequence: CASSQRRSSWGETQYF. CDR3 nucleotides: TGCGCCAGCAGCCAAAGACGGTCCTCGTGGGGGGAGACCCAGTACTTC.

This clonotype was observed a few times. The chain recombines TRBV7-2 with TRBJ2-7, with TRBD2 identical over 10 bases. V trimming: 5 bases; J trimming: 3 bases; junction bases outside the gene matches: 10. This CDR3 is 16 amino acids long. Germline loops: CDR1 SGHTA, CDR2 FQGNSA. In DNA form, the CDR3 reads TGTGCCAGCAGCCGCGCGGCTAGCGGGAGCTACTACGAGCAGTACTTC. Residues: CASSRAASGSYYEQYF.

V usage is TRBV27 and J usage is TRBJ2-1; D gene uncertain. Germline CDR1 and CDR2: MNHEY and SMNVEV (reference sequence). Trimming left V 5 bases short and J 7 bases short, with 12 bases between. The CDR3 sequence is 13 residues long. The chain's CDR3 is CASSDPWGNEQFF. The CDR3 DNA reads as TGTGCCAGCAGTGACCCTTGGGGAAATGAGCAGTTCTTC.

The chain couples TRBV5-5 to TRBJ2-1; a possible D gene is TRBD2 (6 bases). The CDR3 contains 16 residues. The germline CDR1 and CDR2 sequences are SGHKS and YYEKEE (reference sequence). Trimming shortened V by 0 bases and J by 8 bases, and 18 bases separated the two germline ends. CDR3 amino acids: CASSLGLGLPGYEQFF. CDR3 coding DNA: TGTGCCAGCAGCTTGGGACTAGGGCTCCCCGGGTATGAGCAGTTCTTC.

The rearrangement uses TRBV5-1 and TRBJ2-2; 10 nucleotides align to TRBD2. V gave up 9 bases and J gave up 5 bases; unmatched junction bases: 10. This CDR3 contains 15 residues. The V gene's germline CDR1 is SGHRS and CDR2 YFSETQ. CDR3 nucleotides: TGCGCCACCACGGAAGTAGCGGGAGGAACCGGGGAGCTGTTTTTT. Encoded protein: CATTEVAGGTGELFF.

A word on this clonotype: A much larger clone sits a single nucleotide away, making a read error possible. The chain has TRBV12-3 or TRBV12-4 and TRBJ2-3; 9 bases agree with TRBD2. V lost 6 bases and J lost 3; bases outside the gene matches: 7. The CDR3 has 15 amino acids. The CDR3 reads CASRGASGTTDTQYF. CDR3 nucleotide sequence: TGTGCCAGCAGGGGGGCTAGCGGGACAACAGATACGCAGTATTTT.

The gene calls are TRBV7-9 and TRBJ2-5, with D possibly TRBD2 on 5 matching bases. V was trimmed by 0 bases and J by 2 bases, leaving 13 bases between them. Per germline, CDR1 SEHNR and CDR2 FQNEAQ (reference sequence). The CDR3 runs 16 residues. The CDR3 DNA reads TGTGCCAGCAGCTTAGCCCCTGGACTTGTACAAGAGACCCAGTACTTC. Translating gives CASSLAPGLVQETQYF.

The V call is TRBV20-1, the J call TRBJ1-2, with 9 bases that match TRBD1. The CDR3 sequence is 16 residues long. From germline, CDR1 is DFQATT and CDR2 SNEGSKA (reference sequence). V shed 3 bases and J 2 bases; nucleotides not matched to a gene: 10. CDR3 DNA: TGCAGTGCTAGGCCCGTACACAGGGGGCAGAACTATGGCTACACCTTC. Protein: CSARPVHRGQNYGYTF.

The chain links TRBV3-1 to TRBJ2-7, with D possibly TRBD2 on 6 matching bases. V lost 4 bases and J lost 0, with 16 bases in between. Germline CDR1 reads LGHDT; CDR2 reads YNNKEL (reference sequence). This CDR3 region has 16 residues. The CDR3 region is CASSPLGLMSSYEQYF. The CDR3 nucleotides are TGTGCCAGCAGCCCCTTGGGACTGATGAGCTCCTACGAGCAGTACTTC.

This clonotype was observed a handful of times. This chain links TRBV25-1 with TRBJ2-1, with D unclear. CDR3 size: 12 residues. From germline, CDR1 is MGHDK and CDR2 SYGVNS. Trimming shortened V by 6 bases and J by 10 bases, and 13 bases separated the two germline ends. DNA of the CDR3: TGTGCCAGCAGCCCTGGGCCAAGGGAGCAGTTCTTC. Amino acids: CASSPGPREQFF.

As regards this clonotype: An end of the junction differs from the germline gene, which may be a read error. The CDR3 loop reads CASSQAASGSMETQYF. In DNA form, the CDR3 reads TGCGCCAGCAGTCAAGCGGCTAGCGGTAGTATGGAGACCCAGTACTTC. The chain couples TRBV4-1 to TRBJ2-5; 7 nucleotides agree with TRBD2. This CDR3 comprises 16 residues. In germline, CDR1 is MGHRA, CDR2 YSYEKL.

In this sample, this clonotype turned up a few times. The CDR3 spells CSVPTSPDGYTF. In DNA form, the CDR3 reads TGCAGCGTACCAACAAGCCCGGATGGCTACACCTTC. The V gene is TRBV29-1, the J gene TRBJ1-2; D gene unclear. This CDR3 comprises 12 residues. Trimming left V 6 bases short and J 6 bases short, with 14 bases between. In germline, CDR1 is SQVTM, CDR2 ANQGSEA.

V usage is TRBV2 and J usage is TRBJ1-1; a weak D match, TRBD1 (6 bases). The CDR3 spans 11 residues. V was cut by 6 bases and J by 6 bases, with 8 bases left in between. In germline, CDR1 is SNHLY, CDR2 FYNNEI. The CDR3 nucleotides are TGTGCCAGCAGGGGGACATCTGAAGCTTTCTTT. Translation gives CASRGTSEAFF.